This is a list of T cell receptor beta chains from one sample in a study of CD8 T cells in ankylosing spondylitis. TCRdb fed the 5' RACE reads into MiXCR, producing one record per CDR3 protein. The data contain approximately 92,000 distinct CDR3 sequences, about 8.1% of them seen just once; the ten biggest clones take up under 6%. The sequencing sample was made of blood, either unsorted or a sorted T cell fraction (not recorded which). These receptor sequences come from a male donor with ankylosing spondylitis or in good health (not recorded which). CDR3s include the opening cysteine and the closing phenylalanine or tryptophan. The order of the fields is D gene, clone size, J gene, V gene, CDR3 DNA, CDR3 protein. D genes are given only for firm matches. Some rows mark clone size as missing; the rest say once, few, many or name a class of expanded clone.

D gene: NA
clone size: few
J gene: TRBJ2-1
V gene: TRBV12-3/TRBV12-4
CDR3 DNA: TGTACCTGCAGTTTCCGGGACCCCCTTTCGGCCTCCTACAATGAGCAGTTCTTC
CDR3 protein: CTCSFRDPLSASYNEQFF

D gene: NA
clone size: many
J gene: TRBJ1-5
V gene: TRBV18
CDR3 DNA: TGTGCCAGCTCACGGACACCAGATCAGCCCCAGCATTTT
CDR3 protein: CASSRTPDQPQHF

D gene: TRBD2
clone size: NA
J gene: TRBJ2-3
V gene: TRBV20-1
CDR3 DNA: TGCAGTGCTAGACCACCTGAGACTAGCGGGACCTCGGCAGATACGCAGTATTTT
CDR3 protein: CSARPPETSGTSADTQYF

D gene: TRBD1
clone size: NA
J gene: TRBJ1-5
V gene: TRBV12-3/TRBV12-4
CDR3 DNA: TGTGCCAGCAGCTGGACAGGAGATAGCAATCAGCCCCAGCATTTT
CDR3 protein: CASSWTGDSNQPQHF

D gene: NA
clone size: many
J gene: TRBJ2-7
V gene: TRBV5-1
CDR3 DNA: TGCGCCAGCAGCTTGGCCGGGGGCGCTTCCTACGAGCAGTACTTC
CDR3 protein: CASSLAGGASYEQYF

D gene: TRBD2
clone size: many
J gene: TRBJ2-7
V gene: TRBV6-5
CDR3 DNA: TGTGCCAGCAGTTACGGGCCAGGGAGCGGGGGTTCGGGCGAGCAGTACTTC
CDR3 protein: CASSYGPGSGGSGEQYF

D gene: TRBD2
clone size: NA
J gene: TRBJ2-1
V gene: TRBV29-1
CDR3 DNA: TGCAGCGTTGAAAGCGGGGGGGGCCCCTTCGATGAGCAGTTCTTC
CDR3 protein: CSVESGGGPFDEQFF

D gene: TRBD1
clone size: many
J gene: TRBJ2-2
V gene: TRBV12-3/TRBV12-4
CDR3 DNA: TGTGCCAGCATTCCACAGGGGGCGGTTACCGGGGAGCTGTTTTTT
CDR3 protein: CASIPQGAVTGELFF

D gene: NA
clone size: many
J gene: TRBJ1-1
V gene: TRBV15
CDR3 DNA: TGTGCCACCAGCCCTCGGAACACTGAAGCTTTCTTT
CDR3 protein: CATSPRNTEAFF

D gene: TRBD2
clone size: few
J gene: TRBJ2-1
V gene: TRBV7-3
CDR3 DNA: TGTGCCAGCAGCATAGCCGGACTAGCGAGCAATGAGCAGTTCTTC
CDR3 protein: CASSIAGLASNEQFF

D gene: NA
clone size: NA
J gene: TRBJ2-2
V gene: TRBV28
CDR3 DNA: TGTGCCAGCCGTCGGTTTGAAGGGGAGCTGTTTTTT
CDR3 protein: CASRRFEGELFF

D gene: NA
clone size: many
J gene: TRBJ2-1
V gene: TRBV7-8
CDR3 DNA: TGTGCCAGCAGCTTAGAGTTGGGTTACAATGAGCAGTTCTTC
CDR3 protein: CASSLELGYNEQFF

D gene: NA
clone size: many
J gene: TRBJ2-2
V gene: TRBV7-8
CDR3 DNA: TGTGCCAGCAGCTGGACCAGGGACACCGGGGAGCTGTTTTTT
CDR3 protein: CASSWTRDTGELFF

D gene: TRBD1
clone size: NA
J gene: TRBJ2-7
V gene: TRBV29-1
CDR3 DNA: TGCAGCGCCTGGACAGGAACCTACGAGCAGTACTTC
CDR3 protein: CSAWTGTYEQYF

D gene: NA
clone size: NA
J gene: TRBJ1-1
V gene: TRBV11-2
CDR3 DNA: TGTGCCAGCAGCTTCGTCCGGCGCACTGAAGCTTTCTTT
CDR3 protein: CASSFVRRTEAFF

D gene: NA
clone size: many
J gene: TRBJ2-2
V gene: TRBV20-1
CDR3 DNA: TGCAGTGCTAGTTGGGTAGGGGCCGGGGAGCTGTTTTTT
CDR3 protein: CSASWVGAGELFF

D gene: NA
clone size: many
J gene: TRBJ1-4
V gene: TRBV5-4
CDR3 DNA: TGTGCCAGCAGCTTGGGGGCAACTAATGAAAAACTGTTTTTT
CDR3 protein: CASSLGATNEKLFF

D gene: TRBD2
clone size: NA
J gene: TRBJ2-5
V gene: TRBV20-1
CDR3 DNA: TGCAGTGCTAGTGATAGCGGGGGGCGGTGGCAAGAGACCCAGTACTTC
CDR3 protein: CSASDSGGRWQETQYF

D gene: TRBD1
clone size: NA
J gene: TRBJ2-1
V gene: TRBV5-1
CDR3 DNA: TGCGCCAGCAGCGATCCGGGACAGGGAAATCGGGAGCAGTTCTTC
CDR3 protein: CASSDPGQGNREQFF

D gene: TRBD1
clone size: few
J gene: TRBJ2-1
V gene: TRBV24-1
CDR3 DNA: TGTGACACCAGTGGAAGGGACAGGGAATATGAGCAGTTCTTC
CDR3 protein: CDTSGRDREYEQFF

D gene: TRBD1
clone size: many
J gene: TRBJ2-7
V gene: TRBV12-3/TRBV12-4
CDR3 DNA: TGTGCCAGCAGACGACAGGGAACCTACGAGCAGTACTTC
CDR3 protein: CASRRQGTYEQYF

D gene: TRBD1
clone size: many
J gene: TRBJ1-4
V gene: TRBV4-2
CDR3 DNA: TGTGCCACCCAATTGGAATGGACAGGGAATGAAAAACTGTTTTTT
CDR3 protein: CATQLEWTGNEKLFF

D gene: NA
clone size: many
J gene: TRBJ2-7
V gene: TRBV12-3/TRBV12-4
CDR3 DNA: TGTGCCAGCAGCTTTGCTCGCCGGGATGCTGGCTACGAGCAGTACTTC
CDR3 protein: CASSFARRDAGYEQYF

D gene: NA
clone size: NA
J gene: TRBJ2-7
V gene: TRBV29-1
CDR3 DNA: TGCAGCGCTGGACACGGGGCGGCCGAGCAGTACTTC
CDR3 protein: CSAGHGAAEQYF

D gene: TRBD1
clone size: NA
J gene: TRBJ2-4
V gene: TRBV28
CDR3 DNA: TGTGCCAGTGCGAGGGACAGGGTCCGGCAAAACATTCAGTACTTC
CDR3 protein: CASARDRVRQNIQYF